A single TCR beta chain is shown here with its context. Its antigen remains unknown. The data derive from a study of cytomegalovirus exposure and HLA in healthy donors. Study findings and constraints: When a later analysis compared HLA-associated TCR beta chains with equally common others, the HLA-associated chains turned out to be more clonally expanded and to have lower generation probabilities. Researchers reported in a later analysis that a missense DCLRE1C variant was tied to TCR beta V- and J-gene trimming. Of the V segments, some could not be distinguished, including TRBV6-2 and TRBV6-3, and were excluded.

The ends were cut back, 2 bases at V and 6 bases at J, with 8 bases in the middle. This CDR3 comprises 13 residues. The germline V gene encodes CDR1 KGHSH and CDR2 LQKENI. In the PCR, 60 Vbeta and 13 Jbeta primers were used. Some clones are missing from TCRdb's copy, which holds only in-frame ones; the method was immunoSEQ multiplex PCR. The table lists 100,000 or so clones, around 80% of them singletons, with less than 6% in the top ten. This sequence originates from a man aged 25-45 years in good health and CMV-seropositive. The chain employs TRBV18 and TRBJ2-1; D is perhaps TRBD1 (5 bases). The sample consisted of PBMCs. The CDR3 loop reads CASSPEQVNEQFF. CDR3 bases: TGTGCCAGCTCACCAGAACAGGTCAATGAGCAGTTCTTC.